Detailed here is one TCR beta chain. The sample is drawn from a study of blood T cell repertoires in COVID-19. The repertoire was sequenced with immunoSEQ multiplex PCR; TCRdb's copy has only in-frame clones and lacks some. The table shows 85,000 to 120,000 clones, with around 80% occurring only once. The CDR3 runs to 12 residues. Trimming removed 5 bases at V and 2 bases at J, with 7 bases between. CDR1 and CDR2 (germline): SGHAT, FQNNGV. The chain links TRBV11-2 to TRBJ2-7, with unresolved D. Sequenced sample: peripheral blood. The origin of this receptor is an elderly man with COVID-19, enrolled during active disease. CDR3 coding DNA: TGTGCCAGCAGCACCTATCCCTACGAGCAGTACTTC. It yields the protein CASSTYPYEQYF.